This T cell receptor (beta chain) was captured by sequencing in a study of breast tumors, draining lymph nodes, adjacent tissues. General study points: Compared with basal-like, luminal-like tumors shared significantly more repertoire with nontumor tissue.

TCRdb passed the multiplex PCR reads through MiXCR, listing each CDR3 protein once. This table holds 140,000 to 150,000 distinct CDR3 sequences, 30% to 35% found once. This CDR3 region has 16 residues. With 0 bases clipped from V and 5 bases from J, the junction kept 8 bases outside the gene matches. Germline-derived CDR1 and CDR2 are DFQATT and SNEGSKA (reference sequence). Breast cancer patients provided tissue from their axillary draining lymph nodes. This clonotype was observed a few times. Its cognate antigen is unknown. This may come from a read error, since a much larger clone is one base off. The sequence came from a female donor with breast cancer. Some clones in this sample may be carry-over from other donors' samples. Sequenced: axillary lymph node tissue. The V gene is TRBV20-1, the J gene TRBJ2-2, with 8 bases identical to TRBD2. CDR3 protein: CSAREEKRGSTGELFF. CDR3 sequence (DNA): TGCAGTGCTAGAGAGGAGAAGCGGGGGTCTACCGGGGAGCTGTTTTTT.